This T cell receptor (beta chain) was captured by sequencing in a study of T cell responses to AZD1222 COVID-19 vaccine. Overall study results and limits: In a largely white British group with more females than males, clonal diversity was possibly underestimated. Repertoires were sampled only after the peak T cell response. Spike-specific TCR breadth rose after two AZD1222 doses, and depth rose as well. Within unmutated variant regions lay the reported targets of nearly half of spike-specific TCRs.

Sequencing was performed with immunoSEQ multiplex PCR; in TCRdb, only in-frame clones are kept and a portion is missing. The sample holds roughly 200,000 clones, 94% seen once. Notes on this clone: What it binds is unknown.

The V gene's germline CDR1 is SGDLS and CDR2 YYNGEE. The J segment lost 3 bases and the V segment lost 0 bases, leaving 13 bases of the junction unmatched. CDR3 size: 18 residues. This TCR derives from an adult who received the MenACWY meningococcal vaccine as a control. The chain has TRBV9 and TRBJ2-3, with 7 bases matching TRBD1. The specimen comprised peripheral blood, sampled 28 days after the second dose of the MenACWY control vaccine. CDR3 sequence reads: CASSVEKRNRGRTDTQYF. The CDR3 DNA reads TGTGCCAGCAGCGTAGAGAAGCGGAACAGGGGTAGGACAGATACGCAGTATTTT.